This T cell receptor beta chain derives from a study of T cell responses to AZD1222 COVID-19 vaccine. Overall study findings and caveats: Rises in breadth and depth of Spike-specific TCRs came after two AZD1222 doses. There were vaccine-associated CD4 TCRs across spike, dominant at 160-218 and 743-854. There were mostly white British donors and more females than males, and clonal diversity was possibly underestimated. Samples come after the peak T cell response, not at day 14.

Germline V lookup: CDR1 SGHRS, CDR2 YFSETQ. V was trimmed by 7 bases and J by 4 bases, leaving 11 bases between them. The CDR3 sequence is 13 residues long. This table comes from immunoSEQ multiplex PCR, and its TCRdb copy is limited to in-frame clones, with some not included. The data contain approximately 160,000 clones, about 91% of them singletons. As concerns this clone: Its antigen is as yet unknown.

This sample comprised peripheral blood, obtained 28 days after the second AZD1222 dose. The source is an adult who received the AZD1222 COVID-19 vaccine. This chain links TRBV5-1 with TRBJ1-4; D remains ambiguous. CDR3 in DNA: TGCGCCAGCTCGCGGGTCATTAATGAAAAACTGTTTTTT. This translates into CASSRVINEKLFF.